The clone carrying this T cell receptor beta chain was counted between two and nine times. The antigen is undetermined. Template switching supplied a universal primer site; unique molecular identifiers were carried on the cDNA. Each CDR3 protein is one row after TCRdb ran MiXCR on the 5' RACE reads. The data hold some 1,700,000 distinct CDR3 sequences, with less than 40% observed a single time. The entry originates in a study of identical twins. The study, taken as a whole, reports: Zero-insertion analyses might be partly confounded by invariant T cells like MAIT and iNKT.

V was clipped by 3 bases and J by 8 bases, with 4 bases between them. The CDR3 is made up of 11 amino acids. Germline V gene lookup returns CDR1 MDHEN and CDR2 SYDVKM. The V call is TRBV28, the J call TRBJ1-4; D unresolved. The origin of this receptor is a newborn girl in good health. The sample was cord blood. The CDR3, as DNA: TGTGCCAGCAGTTTTACCGAAAAACTGTTTTTT. Its protein is CASSFTEKLFF.